These 29 T cell receptor beta chains were sequenced from one sample in a study of blood T cell repertoires in COVID-19. Clones were read by immunoSEQ multiplex PCR, and TCRdb kept only the in-frame ones, dropping some. The sample records about 220,000 clones, roughly 84% being singletons. The material sequenced was peripheral blood. Source of these receptors: a woman in her 30s who had recovered from COVID-19.

The J gene is TRBJ1-1, the V gene TRBV7-8; D is possibly TRBD1 (6 bases). This CDR3 comprises 14 residues. The germline V gene has CDR1 SGHVS and CDR2 FQNEAQ. The ends were cut back, 3 bases at V and 3 bases at J, with 11 bases in the middle. CDR3 region: CASSFTGSDTEAFF. Here the CDR3 DNA reads TGTGCCAGCAGCTTTACAGGGTCGGACACTGAAGCTTTCTTT.

The chain couples TRBV9 to TRBJ2-7; 11 bases are shared with TRBD2. The CDR3 is 17 residues long. The V gene's germline CDR1 is SGDLS and CDR2 YYNGEE. V trimming: 0 bases; J trimming: 2 bases; junction bases outside the gene matches: 7. CDR3 in DNA: TGTGCCAGCAGCGTAGCCAGAGGGACTAGCGGACCCTACGAGCAGTACTTC. It translates to CASSVARGTSGPYEQYF.

The rearrangement uses TRBV5-6 and TRBJ2-7; D unclear. V was shortened by 2 bases and J by 1 base, with 13 bases between the two germline ends. The length of the CDR3 is 15 residues. The germline gives CDR1 SGHDT, CDR2 YYEEEE. In nucleotides, the CDR3 is TGTGCCAGCAGCTTTCCCGACGGAGCATCCTACGAGCAGTACTTC. Residues: CASSFPDGASYEQYF.

The rearrangement links TRBV12-3 or TRBV12-4 to TRBJ2-1; D is possibly TRBD1 (6 bases). The CDR3 runs 12 residues. Deletions cut 3 bases from V and 9 bases from J, with 9 bases between. The CDR3 sequence: CASSFGGGEQFF. The CDR3 nucleotides are TGTGCCAGCAGTTTTGGGGGCGGTGAGCAGTTCTTC.

This chain links TRBV11-2 with TRBJ2-1, with 9 bases lining up with TRBD2. This CDR3 has 16 amino acids. The V segment lost 5 bases and the J segment 6 bases; nucleotides outside the gene matches: 11. CDR1 and CDR2 from the germline V gene are SGHAT and FQNNGV. Here the CDR3 reads CASSRGGTSHANEQFF. The CDR3 DNA reads TGTGCCAGCAGCCGGGGCGGGACTAGCCACGCCAATGAGCAGTTCTTC.

The chain recombines TRBV9 with TRBJ1-4, with D perhaps TRBD1 (5 bases). The CDR3 consists of 13 residues. Germline assignment: CDR1 SGDLS and CDR2 YYNGEE. The ends were cut back, 2 bases at V and 8 bases at J, with 10 bases in the middle. CDR3 DNA sequence: TGTGCCAGCAGCGTGAAGTGGGGCGAAAAACTGTTTTTT. This codes for CASSVKWGEKLFF.

The V call is TRBV30, the J call TRBJ1-1; 8 positions agree with TRBD1. The CDR3 is 13 residues long. The germline V gene encodes CDR1 GTSNPN and CDR2 SVGIG (reference sequence). Trimming at V came to 3 bases and at J to 3 bases, leaving 3 bases not matched to a gene. The CDR3 nucleotides are TGTGCCTGGAGCCTGACAGGGGACACTGAAGCTTTCTTT. Residues: CAWSLTGDTEAFF.

This chain's CDR3 is CASSPAAGRVDTQYF. In DNA, the CDR3 is TGTGCCAGCAGTCCGGCCGCGGGGAGGGTCGATACGCAGTATTTT. The chain uses TRBV27 and TRBJ2-3, with TRBD2 matching 7 bases. CDR1 and CDR2 from the germline V gene are MNHEY and SMNVEV (reference sequence). Trimming cost V 5 bases and J 6 bases; bases outside gene matches: 11. This CDR3 contains 15 residues.

This sequence joins TRBV12-2 and TRBJ2-1; the table's D call, TRBD2, was not checked against the DNA. TRBV12-2 is an annotated pseudogene. This CDR3 is 15 amino acids long. CDR3 DNA sequence: TGTGCAAGTCGCTTAGAAGCGGGAGAATACAATGAGCAGTTCTTC. Translating it yields CASRLEAGEYNEQFF.

The chain combines TRBV10-3 with TRBJ2-2, with 7 bases identical to TRBD2. The CDR3 covers 14 residues. Germline CDR1 reads ENHRY; CDR2 reads SYGVKD. Trimming removed 7 bases from V and 1 base from J; junction bases left unmatched: 3. CDR3: CAIKRGQNTGELFF. For the CDR3, the DNA is TGTGCCATCAAGCGGGGCCAGAACACCGGGGAGCTGTTTTTT.

J is TRBJ1-1 and V is TRBV24-1; TRBD1 matches at 7 bases. The trim removed 7 bases at V and 1 base at J, leaving 8 bases unmatched. The germline CDR1 and CDR2 sequences are KGHDR and SFDVKD. CDR3 length: 15 amino acids. The CDR3 reads CATRQGGEGNTEAFF. CDR3 sequence (DNA): TGTGCCACCAGACAAGGGGGCGAAGGGAACACTGAAGCTTTCTTT.

The rearrangement joins TRBV12-5 to TRBJ1-1; D not resolved. This CDR3 has 14 amino acids. Trimming removed 8 bases from V and 2 bases from J, with 15 bases in between. Germline CDR1 LGHNT, CDR2 FRNRAP. This CDR3 is CASHGGNPNTEAFF. DNA of the CDR3: TGTGCTAGTCACGGCGGGAACCCAAACACTGAAGCTTTCTTT.

The chain has TRBV7-9 and TRBJ2-3, with D tentatively TRBD1 (5 bases). Looked up from germline, CDR1 is SEHNR and CDR2 is FQNEAQ (reference sequence). Trimming stripped 2 bases from V and 1 base from J, with 10 bases between. The CDR3 is 15 amino acids. The CDR3 DNA reads as TGTGCCAGCAGCTTAAGGGGATATGGCACAGATACGCAGTATTTT. Protein product: CASSLRGYGTDTQYF. The full variable domain, its missing parts supplied by reference TRBV7-9 and TRBJ2-3, is DTGVSQNPRHKITKRGQNVTFRCDPISEHNRLYWYRQTLGQGPEFLTYFQNEAQLEKSRLLSDRFSAERPKGSFSTLEIQRTEQGDSAMYLCASSLRGYGTDTQYFGPGTRLTVL.

Notes on this clone: The same CDR3 also results from other DNA sequences found in this sample. The V gene is TRBV6-5, the J gene TRBJ2-5, with TRBD1 matching over 7 bases. This CDR3 has 13 amino acids. J lost 0 bases, V lost 5 bases, and 0 bases had no gene match. From germline, CDR1 is MNHEY and CDR2 SVGAGI. Here the CDR3 reads CASSRGHQETQYF. The DNA of the CDR3 is TGTGCCAGCAGTAGGGGGCACCAAGAGACCCAGTACTTC.

The rearrangement links TRBV7-9 to TRBJ1-1; D is undetermined. From germline, CDR1 is SEHNR and CDR2 FQNEAQ (reference sequence). The CDR3 length is 12 residues. The V end lost 1 base, the J end lost 7 bases, and 7 bases lay between the germline ends. Here the CDR3 DNA reads TGTGCCAGCAGCTTAGGACTCCTTGAAGCTTTCTTT. Translating gives CASSLGLLEAFF.

V and J are TRBV5-1 and TRBJ2-7, with 8 bases lining up with TRBD2. The CDR3 extends over 14 amino acids. V dropped 4 bases and J dropped 0; count of bases not matched to a gene: 3. Per the germline V gene, CDR1 is SGHRS and CDR2 is YFSETQ. The CDR3: CASSLLAGSYEQYF. As DNA, the CDR3 is TGCGCCAGCAGCCTTCTAGCGGGCTCCTACGAGCAGTACTTC.

V is TRBV7-8 and J is TRBJ2-7; 7 bases are shared with TRBD1. J was trimmed by 0 bases and V by 4 bases; bases with no gene match: 9. Germline CDR1 reads SGHVS; CDR2 reads FQNEAQ. The CDR3 is 16 amino acids. This CDR3 reads CASSYGQVLPSYEQYF. CDR3 DNA: TGTGCCAGCAGCTACGGACAGGTTCTCCCCTCCTACGAGCAGTACTTC. Looking up the rest from reference TRBV7-8 and TRBJ2-7 gives the full variable domain: GAGVSQSPRYKVAKRGQDVALRCDPISGHVSLFWYQQALGQGPEFLTYFQNEAQLDKSGLPSDRFFAERPEGSVSTLKIQRTQQEDSAVYLCASSYGQVLPSYEQYFGPGTRLTVT.

The rearrangement links TRBV28 to TRBJ2-7; possible D gene TRBD1, 6 bases. This CDR3 contains 15 residues. Trimming left V 6 bases short and J 2 bases short, with 17 bases between. From germline, CDR1 is MDHEN and CDR2 SYDVKM. The CDR3 reads CASSVGQFGTYEQYF. The CDR3 DNA follows: TGTGCCAGCAGCGTTGGACAGTTCGGGACCTACGAGCAGTACTTC.

At least ten counts were recorded for this clone. The rearrangement uses TRBV5-1 and TRBJ2-3; D gene unclear. Per germline, CDR1 SGHRS and CDR2 YFSETQ. The CDR3 covers 15 residues. With 0 bases removed from V and 4 bases from J, the gap between germline ends came to 12 bases. CDR3 region: CASSLDPPPADTQYF. The DNA for the CDR3 is TGCGCCAGCAGCTTGGACCCCCCCCCAGCAGATACGCAGTATTTT.

This chain connects TRBV5-4 to TRBJ1-1, with 8 positions matching TRBD1. Trimming took 3 bases from V and 0 from J; bases not matched to a gene: 10. Germline V gene lookup returns CDR1 SGHNT and CDR2 YYREEE (reference sequence). This CDR3 spans 17 amino acids. CDR3 region: CASSWGQAISVNTEAFF. The CDR3 nucleotides are TGTGCCAGCAGCTGGGGACAGGCGATTTCTGTGAACACTGAAGCTTTCTTT.

The V and J genes are TRBV30 and TRBJ2-5; 8 nucleotides agree with TRBD2. Germline CDR1 is GTSNPN and CDR2 is SVGIG (reference sequence). With 8 bases clipped from V and 5 bases from J, the junction kept 7 bases outside the gene matches. The CDR3 runs 12 residues. DNA of the CDR3: TGTGCCGCCAGAAGACTAGCGGAGACCCAGTACTTC. It is translated as CAARRLAETQYF.

The chain has TRBV5-4 and TRBJ1-2; 8 nucleotides line up with TRBD1. V trimming: 0 bases; J trimming: 4 bases; junction bases outside the gene matches: 14. Germline CDR1 reads SGHNT; CDR2 reads YYREEE (reference sequence). The CDR3 contains 18 residues. In DNA, the CDR3 is TGTGCCAGCAGCTTGGGACCCGGGACAGGTGGTTTCGGCTATGGCTACACCTTC. It encodes CASSLGPGTGGFGYGYTF.

CDR3 sequence (DNA): TGTGCCAGCTCACCACTCGGGAGCTCAGATACGCAGTATTTT. Its translation is CASSPLGSSDTQYF. The chain employs TRBV18 and TRBJ2-3; the D gene is possibly TRBD2 (6 bases). V lost 1 base and J 4 bases, leaving 9 bases between the germline ends. This CDR3 region has 14 residues. Germline lookup yields CDR1 KGHSH and CDR2 LQKENI.

V and J are TRBV29-1 and TRBJ1-1, with D perhaps matching TRBD1 (5 bases). The CDR3 sequence is 11 residues long. Germline V gene data show CDR1 as SQVTM and CDR2 as ANQGSEA. V gave up 4 bases and J gave up 8 bases, with 11 bases separating them. DNA of the CDR3: TGCAGCGTTGGTGACAGCGGGGAAGCTTTCTTT. This sequence encodes CSVGDSGEAFF.

The chain has TRBV19 and TRBJ2-2, with 8 bases matching TRBD2. Trimming took 7 bases from V and 6 from J; bases not matched to a gene: 16. This CDR3 has 17 residues. The germline V gene has CDR1 LNHDA and CDR2 SQIVND (reference sequence). The CDR3 nucleotides read TGTGCCAGTACCCTATTCCCCTGGACTAGCCGGTCCGGGGAGCTGTTTTTT. It is translated as CASTLFPWTSRSGELFF.

This clone was recorded a few times. This rearrangement joins TRBV2 to TRBJ1-2; 9 bases align to TRBD1. The CDR3 consists of 12 residues. Germline assignment: CDR1 SNHLY and CDR2 FYNNEI. The V segment lost 6 bases and the J segment 4 bases; nucleotides outside the gene matches: 0. The CDR3 here is CASRGQGYGYTF. Written as DNA, the CDR3 is TGTGCCAGCAGGGGACAGGGCTATGGCTACACCTTC.

This clone was seen a handful of times. The CDR3 spells CASSTDRVAGYTF. The CDR3 nucleotides read TGTGCCAGCAGCACCGACAGGGTGGCTGGCTACACCTTC. The chain recombines TRBV6-5 with TRBJ1-2, with 7 bases identical to TRBD1. V lost 6 bases to trimming and J lost 7 bases; unmatched junction nucleotides: 8. The CDR3 has 13 amino acids. Germline assignment: CDR1 MNHEY and CDR2 SVGAGI.

The rearrangement links TRBV2 to TRBJ2-2; maybe TRBD2 (5 bases). Between the trimmed V and J ends, which lost 8 bases and 8 bases, there was a span of 12 bases. The CDR3 length is 12 residues. Germline V CDR1 and CDR2: SNHLY, FYNNEI. The CDR3 bases are TGTGCCAGCGGAGGAGACGAAGGGGAGCTGTTTTTT. It is translated as CASGGDEGELFF. Combining the CDR3 with reference TRBV2 and TRBJ2-2 gives the whole variable domain EPEVTQTPSHQVTQMGQEVILRCVPISNHLYFYWYRQILGQKVEFLVSFYNNEISEKSEIFDDQFSVERPDGSNFTLKIRSTKLEDSAMYFCASGGDEGELFFGEGSRLTVL.

The chain has TRBV5-1 and TRBJ2-3, with D maybe TRBD2 (6 bases). Trimming pared 0 bases from V and 3 bases from J, leaving 17 bases between. The CDR3 totals 17 residues. Germline V lookup: CDR1 SGHRS, CDR2 YFSETQ. CDR3 protein: CASSLGRYSGSTDTQYF. The DNA of the CDR3 is TGCGCCAGCAGCTTGGGGCGCTATAGCGGCTCAACAGATACGCAGTATTTT.